Given below is one T cell receptor beta chain in context. Its cognate antigen is unknown. The data stem from a study of PD-L1 blockade in urothelial cancer. In the study overall: Administration of atezolizumab to patients began in about 2014, at 1,200 mg intravenously every 3 weeks. After treatment start, blood was analyzed at 3 weeks (second dose) and at 6 weeks. General observations from the study: Stronger expansion of tumor-associated clones in blood at 3 weeks distinguished durable-benefit patients.

TCRdb's table, derived via immunoSEQ multiplex PCR, lists solely in-frame clones and lacks some. This sample yields tens of thousands of clones, of which around 87% are seen a single time; approximately 15% belongs to the top ten. The CDR3 covers 15 residues. CDR1 and CDR2 from the germline V gene are SGHNT and YENEEA. V shed 5 bases, J shed 2 bases, and the junction held 4 bases outside the gene matches. The sample's time point: pretreatment peripheral blood. Metastatic or locally advanced urothelial carcinoma was present in the patients. V gene TRBV11-3 combines with J gene TRBJ2-3, with 10 bases aligning to TRBD2. The clonotype originates from a man aged 55 to 70 with urothelial cancer. This specimen was PBMCs, taken around atezolizumab (anti-PD-L1) treatment. The CDR3 is CASSMGLAITDTQYF. In nucleotides, the CDR3 is TGTGCCAGCAGCATGGGACTAGCGATCACAGATACGCAGTATTTT.